These 27 T cell receptor beta chains were all obtained from the same sample, sequenced in a study of technical replicates of blood from a few donors. Repertoires were generated with immunoSEQ multiplex PCR, while TCRdb's copy carries only in-frame clones and drops some. Of 85,000 to 100,000 clones in the sample, 90% to 95% were seen once. Sequenced sample: T cells isolated from PBMCs. Source of these receptors: a human donor in good health.

The chain links TRBV10-1 to TRBJ1-3; possibly TRBD1 for D (5 bases). This CDR3 contains 15 residues. V lost 0 bases, J lost 2 bases, and 8 bases lay in between. The germline gives CDR1 WNHNN, CDR2 SYGVQD (reference sequence). The CDR3 sequence is CASSESGATGNTIYF. The DNA of the CDR3 is TGCGCCAGCAGTGAGTCTGGGGCGACTGGAAACACCATATATTTT.

The chain is built from TRBV4-1 and TRBJ2-1; 10 bases are shared with TRBD2. Germline V gene data show CDR1 as MGHRA and CDR2 as YSYEKL. With V trimmed by 6 bases and J by 2 bases, 4 bases remained unmatched. The CDR3 loop spans 15 amino acids. DNA of the CDR3: TGCGCCAGCAGTCGCCTAGCGGGAGCCTACAATGAGCAGTTCTTC. It codes for CASSRLAGAYNEQFF.

The chain has TRBV6-1 and TRBJ1-5; D is possibly TRBD1 (6 bases). V shed 2 bases and J shed 12 bases, with 20 bases lying between them. Germline CDR1 and CDR2: MNHNS and SASEGT. This CDR3 is built from 15 residues. CDR3 protein: CASSEIGGRGAIQHF. The CDR3 region has the DNA TGTGCCAGCAGTGAAATAGGTGGCAGGGGTGCGATCCAGCATTTT.

This chain links TRBV18 with TRBJ1-2; 7 nucleotides align to TRBD1. The CDR3 has 17 amino acids. The junction had 9 bases not matched to a gene; V was cut back by 0 bases and J by 2 bases. CDR1 and CDR2 from the germline V gene are KGHSH and LQKENI. The DNA for the CDR3 is TGTGCCAGCTCACCACCGTTTGATACGACAGGGAACTATGGCTACACCTTC. It specifies CASSPPFDTTGNYGYTF.

The rearrangement links TRBV11-3 to TRBJ2-7, with D tentatively TRBD2 (5 bases). V was pared by 4 bases and J by 7 bases, with 17 bases between. Per germline, CDR1 SGHNT and CDR2 YENEEA. The CDR3 length is 14 residues. The CDR3 nucleotides are TGTGCCAGCAGCTCTCGGGAAGGCCAAGAAGAGCAGTACTTC. It specifies CASSSREGQEEQYF.

J is TRBJ1-3 and V is TRBV5-1; the match to TRBD1 covers 12 bases. J gave up 1 base and V 1 base, and 6 bases lay outside the gene matches. The germline V gene has CDR1 SGHRS and CDR2 YFSETQ. CDR3 length: 18 residues. The CDR3 is CASSLLGQGASSGNTIYF. CDR3 in DNA: TGCGCCAGCAGCTTGCTGGGACAGGGGGCATCATCTGGAAACACCATATATTTT.

The gene calls are TRBV7-3 and TRBJ1-1; the match to TRBD1 covers 7 bases. This CDR3 is 17 amino acids long. Germline CDR1 reads SGHTA; CDR2 reads FQGTGA. V lost 3 bases and J lost 2; bases outside the gene matches: 12. The CDR3 spells CASSFTGDGNRNTEAFF. CDR3 in DNA: TGTGCCAGCAGCTTCACAGGGGACGGTAATAGAAACACTGAAGCTTTCTTT.

This chain joins TRBV6-1 and TRBJ1-2, with D maybe TRBD1 (6 bases). V lost 4 bases to trimming and J lost 4 bases, with 13 bases between them. CDR3 length: 14 amino acids. Germline CDR1 MNHNS, CDR2 SASEGT. This CDR3 is CASSVLQGSYGYTF. The CDR3, as DNA: TGTGCCAGCAGTGTTTTGCAGGGGAGCTATGGCTACACCTTC.

This chain connects TRBV4-1 to TRBJ1-6; D not resolved. The germline V and J ends were trimmed by 0 bases and 7 bases, with 13 bases remaining between them. CDR3 length: 16 residues. Germline assignment: CDR1 MGHRA and CDR2 YSYEKL. CDR3 loop: CASSQDPHIGNSPLHF. The CDR3 bases are TGCGCCAGCAGCCAAGATCCTCATATCGGGAATTCACCCCTCCACTTT.

The V and J genes are TRBV27 and TRBJ2-3; 10 bases line up with TRBD2. Losses at the gene ends were 7 bases for V and 5 bases for J; bases not matched to a gene: 12. Germline assignment: CDR1 MNHEY and CDR2 SMNVEV (reference sequence). The CDR3 totals 16 residues. The CDR3 is CASTQVSSGSGDTQYF. DNA of the CDR3: TGTGCCAGCACCCAGGTTTCTAGCGGGAGCGGAGATACGCAGTATTTT.

This chain connects TRBV6-1 to TRBJ1-5, with D perhaps matching TRBD1 (5 bases). The germline gives CDR1 MNHNS, CDR2 SASEGT. The CDR3 is 14 amino acids. Trimming left V 6 bases short and J 1 base short, with 10 bases between. This chain's CDR3 is CASSLGGSNQPQHF. CDR3 sequence (DNA): TGTGCCAGCAGCCTCGGGGGGAGCAATCAGCCCCAGCATTTT.

The J gene is TRBJ2-3, the V gene TRBV25-1, with TRBD2 matching over 8 bases. J lost 2 bases, V lost 5 bases, and 6 bases had no gene match. Germline CDR1 and CDR2: MGHDK and SYGVNS. This CDR3 spans 15 amino acids. The CDR3 sequence: CASSKLAAFTDTQYF. As DNA, the CDR3 is TGTGCCAGCAGTAAACTAGCGGCATTCACAGATACGCAGTATTTT.

The V and J genes are TRBV6-1 and TRBJ2-5, with 8 bases identical to TRBD1. Germline trimming cut 10 bases from V and 1 base from J; bases unmatched to any gene: 2. Germline-derived CDR1 and CDR2 are MNHNS and SASEGT. This CDR3 contains 12 residues. In DNA form, the CDR3 reads TGTGCCACGGACAGGGTCCAAGAGACCCAGTACTTC. Protein sequence: CATDRVQETQYF.

This clone was seen once. The rearrangement uses TRBV25-1 and TRBJ1-3, with a tentative D call TRBD1 (5 bases). Trimming pared 6 bases from V and 8 bases from J, leaving 20 bases between. Germline V CDR1 and CDR2: MGHDK, SYGVNS. CDR3 length: 15 residues. The CDR3 region has the DNA TGTGCCAGCAGAGACACAAGGGGCCCCGGAGACACCATATATTTT. It encodes CASRDTRGPGDTIYF.

This clone was detected only once. The chain employs TRBV9 and TRBJ2-5; D might be TRBD2 (5 bases). This CDR3 contains 14 residues. V shed 2 bases and J shed 1 base, with 9 bases lying between them. Germline assignment: CDR1 SGDLS and CDR2 YYNGEE. The CDR3 nucleotides are TGTGCCAGCAGCGTCAGCGGTTTCCAAGAGACCCAGTACTTC. Translation gives CASSVSGFQETQYF.

V is TRBV5-1 and J is TRBJ1-2, with D possibly TRBD1 on 6 matching bases. The V gene's germline CDR1 is SGHRS and CDR2 YFSETQ. The V gene lost 0 bases and the J gene lost 0 bases, with 15 bases spanning the gap. The CDR3 consists of 17 residues. CDR3 protein: CASSLGSGRGTNYGYTF. The CDR3 DNA follows: TGCGCCAGCAGCTTGGGTTCGGGCAGGGGAACTAACTATGGCTACACCTTC.

The chain is built from TRBV29-1 and TRBJ2-1; 14 bases match TRBD2. The trim removed 7 bases at V and 3 bases at J, leaving 5 bases unmatched. CDR1 and CDR2 from the germline V gene are SQVTM and ANQGSEA. This CDR3 is 15 amino acids long. The CDR3 bases are TGCAGCGCTGGACTAGCGGGAGGTGGCTACAATGAGCAGTTCTTC. It translates to CSAGLAGGGYNEQFF.

The CDR3 reads CASSPPTGREAFF. CDR3 nucleotide sequence: TGTGCCAGCAGCCCCCCGACAGGGAGAGAAGCTTTCTTT. The genes are TRBV27 and TRBJ1-1, with TRBD1 identical over 7 bases. In germline, CDR1 is MNHEY, CDR2 SMNVEV (reference sequence). The CDR3 sequence is 13 residues long. J gave up 8 bases and V 6 bases, and 9 bases lay outside the gene matches.

V and J are TRBV19 and TRBJ2-3; D ambiguous. Germline V CDR1 and CDR2: LNHDA, SQIVND (reference sequence). The CDR3 is 13 residues long. The ends were cut back, 1 base at V and 4 bases at J, with 6 bases in the middle. The CDR3 is CASSIVRADTQYF. Written as DNA, the CDR3 is TGTGCCAGTAGTATAGTGCGCGCAGATACGCAGTATTTT.

The V gene is TRBV5-1, the J gene TRBJ2-4; TRBD1 matches at 8 bases. Unmatched junction bases numbered 3, after V lost 2 bases and J lost 2 bases. The CDR3 sequence is 15 residues long. Germline CDR1 and CDR2: SGHRS and YFSETQ. CDR3 nucleotides: TGCGCCAGCAGCTTACAGGGGGAAACCAAAAACATTCAGTACTTC. This gives the protein CASSLQGETKNIQYF. The variable domain in full, with the rest retrieved from reference TRBV5-1 and TRBJ2-4, is KAGVTQTPRYLIKTRGQQVTLSCSPISGHRSVSWYQQTPGQGLQFLFEYFSETQRNKGNFPGRFSGRQFSNSRSEMNVSTLELGDSALYLCASSLQGETKNIQYFGAGTRLSVL.

J is TRBJ1-2 and V is TRBV5-6, with a possible D match to TRBD1 (6 bases). The V end was cut by 6 bases, the J end by 4 bases, with 10 bases between. The CDR3 sequence is 12 residues long. Germline V gene data show CDR1 as SGHDT and CDR2 as YYEEEE. The CDR3 DNA reads TGTGCCAGCAACCTGGGGGCCTATGGCTACACCTTC. It is translated as CASNLGAYGYTF.

Only one count was recorded for this clone. The chain is built from TRBV6-5 and TRBJ1-1; D is uncertain. CDR1 is MNHEY and CDR2 is SVGAGI in the germline V gene. V lost 2 bases to trimming and J lost 1 base, with 8 bases between them. The CDR3 totals 14 residues. The CDR3 DNA reads TGTGCCAGCAGTTACGGTACGAGGAACACTGAAGCTTTCTTT. Amino acid sequence: CASSYGTRNTEAFF.

The chain recombines TRBV25-1 with TRBJ2-2; tentatively, D is TRBD1 (6 bases). CDR1 is MGHDK, CDR2 SYGVNS, per germline. Between the trimmed V and J ends, which lost 0 bases and 10 bases, there was a span of 12 bases. The CDR3 length is 14 residues. The CDR3 here is CASSEYSKGQELFF. The CDR3 DNA is TGTGCCAGCAGTGAATATTCGAAGGGACAGGAGCTGTTTTTT.

The chain couples TRBV14 to TRBJ2-1, with D perhaps TRBD2 (6 bases). V gave up 0 bases and J gave up 8 bases, with 20 bases separating them. Germline assignment: CDR1 SGHDN and CDR2 FVKESK. The CDR3 totals 17 residues. The CDR3 coding sequence is TGTGCCAGCAGCCAAGATAGCGGCGGACTACTCATTGATGAGCAGTTCTTC. It encodes CASSQDSGGLLIDEQFF.

The chain combines TRBV6-5 with TRBJ2-3; D unresolved. The CDR3 runs to 14 residues. V was clipped by 3 bases and J by 2 bases, with 9 bases between them. Germline lookup yields CDR1 MNHEY and CDR2 SVGAGI. The chain's CDR3 is CASSYAYTTDTQYF. The CDR3 nucleotides read TGTGCCAGCAGTTATGCCTATACCACAGATACGCAGTATTTT.

The chain uses TRBV2 and TRBJ2-3, with D perhaps TRBD1 (5 bases). V lost 7 bases and J 5 bases, leaving 7 bases between the germline ends. CDR1 is SNHLY, CDR2 FYNNEI, per germline. The CDR3 covers 11 residues. CDR3 protein: CASIRGDTQYF. CDR3 coding DNA: TGTGCCAGCATAAGGGGAGATACGCAGTATTTT.

The count of this clone is one. This rearrangement joins TRBV28 to TRBJ1-5; 10 bases map to TRBD1. The V segment lost 6 bases and the J segment 10 bases; nucleotides outside the gene matches: 9. CDR1 is MDHEN and CDR2 is SYDVKM in the germline V gene. The CDR3 consists of 14 residues. CDR3: CASSPGTGAQPQHF. The CDR3 nucleotides read TGTGCCAGCAGCCCGGGGACAGGGGCCCAACCCCAGCATTTT.